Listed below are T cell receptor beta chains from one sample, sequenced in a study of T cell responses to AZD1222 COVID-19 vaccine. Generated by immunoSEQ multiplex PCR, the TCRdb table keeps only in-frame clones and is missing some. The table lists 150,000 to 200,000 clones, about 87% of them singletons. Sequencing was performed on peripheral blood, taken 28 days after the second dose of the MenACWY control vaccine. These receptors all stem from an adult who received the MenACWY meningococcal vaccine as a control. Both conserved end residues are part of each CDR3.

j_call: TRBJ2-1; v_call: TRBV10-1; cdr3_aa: CASSGGGKGYEQFF
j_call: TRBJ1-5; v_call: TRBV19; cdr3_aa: CASREKGTGNQPQHF
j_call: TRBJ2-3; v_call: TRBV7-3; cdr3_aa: CASSIAGASTDTQYF
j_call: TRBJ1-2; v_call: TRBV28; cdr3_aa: CASSFRGQSYGYTF
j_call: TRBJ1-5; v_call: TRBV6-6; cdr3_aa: CASRNRGGDQPQHF
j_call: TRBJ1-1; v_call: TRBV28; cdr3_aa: CASSLTGNTEAFF
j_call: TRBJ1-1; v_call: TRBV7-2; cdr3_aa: CASSWIGGSAFF
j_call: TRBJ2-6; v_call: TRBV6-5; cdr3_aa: CASSYVSGANVLTF
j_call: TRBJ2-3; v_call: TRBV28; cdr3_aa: CASSFSLRGTDTQYF
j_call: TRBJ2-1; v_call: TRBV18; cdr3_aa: CASSPVGRTINEQFF
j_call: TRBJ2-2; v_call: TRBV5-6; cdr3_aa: CASSFSTGELFF